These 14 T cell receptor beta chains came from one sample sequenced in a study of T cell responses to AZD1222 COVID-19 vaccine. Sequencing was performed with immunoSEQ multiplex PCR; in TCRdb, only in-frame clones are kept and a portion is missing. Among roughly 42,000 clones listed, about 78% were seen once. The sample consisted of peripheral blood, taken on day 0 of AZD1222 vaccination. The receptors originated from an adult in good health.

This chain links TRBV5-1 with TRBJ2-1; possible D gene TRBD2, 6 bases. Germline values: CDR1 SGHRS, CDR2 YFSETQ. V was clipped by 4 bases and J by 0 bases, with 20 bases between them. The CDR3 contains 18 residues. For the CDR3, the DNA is TGCGCCAGCAGCGGGGGACTTGATATAGGACGCTCCTACAATGAGCAGTTCTTC. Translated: CASSGGLDIGRSYNEQFF.

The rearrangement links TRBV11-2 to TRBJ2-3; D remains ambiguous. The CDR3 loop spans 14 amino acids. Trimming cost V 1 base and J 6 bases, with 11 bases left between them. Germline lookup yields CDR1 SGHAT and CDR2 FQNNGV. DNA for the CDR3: TGTGCCAGCAGCTTAGGGGCTTTGATCGATACGCAGTATTTT. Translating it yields CASSLGALIDTQYF.

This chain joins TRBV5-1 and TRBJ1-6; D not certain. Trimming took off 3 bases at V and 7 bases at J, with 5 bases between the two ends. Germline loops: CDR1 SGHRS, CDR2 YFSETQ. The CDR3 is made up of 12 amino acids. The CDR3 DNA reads TGCGCCAGCAGCTCTATGAATTCACCCCTCCACTTT. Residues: CASSSMNSPLHF.

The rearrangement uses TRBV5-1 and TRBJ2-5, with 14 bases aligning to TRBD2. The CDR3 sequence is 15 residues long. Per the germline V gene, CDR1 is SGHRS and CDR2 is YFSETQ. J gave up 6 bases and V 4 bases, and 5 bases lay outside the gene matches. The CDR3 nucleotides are TGCGCCAGCAGCGCGACTAGCGGGGGGGCGAAGACCCAGTACTTC. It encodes CASSATSGGAKTQYF.

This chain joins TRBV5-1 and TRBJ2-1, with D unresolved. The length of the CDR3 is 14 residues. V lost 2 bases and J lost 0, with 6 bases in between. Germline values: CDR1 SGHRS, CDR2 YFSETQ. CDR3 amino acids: CASSFQSSYNEQFF. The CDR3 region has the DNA TGCGCCAGCAGCTTTCAAAGCTCCTACAATGAGCAGTTCTTC.

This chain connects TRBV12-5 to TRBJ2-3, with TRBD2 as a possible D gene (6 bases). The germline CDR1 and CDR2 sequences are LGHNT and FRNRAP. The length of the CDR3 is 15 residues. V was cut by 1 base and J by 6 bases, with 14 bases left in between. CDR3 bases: TGTGCTAGTGGTTTGGATTTTTACGGGACTGATACGCAGTATTTT. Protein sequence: CASGLDFYGTDTQYF.

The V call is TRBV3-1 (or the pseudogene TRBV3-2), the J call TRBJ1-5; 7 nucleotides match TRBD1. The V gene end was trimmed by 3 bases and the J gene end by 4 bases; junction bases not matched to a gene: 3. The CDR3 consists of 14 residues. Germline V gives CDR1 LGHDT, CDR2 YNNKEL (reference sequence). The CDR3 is CASSHGTENQPQHF. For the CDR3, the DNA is TGTGCCAGCAGCCATGGGACAGAGAATCAGCCCCAGCATTTT.

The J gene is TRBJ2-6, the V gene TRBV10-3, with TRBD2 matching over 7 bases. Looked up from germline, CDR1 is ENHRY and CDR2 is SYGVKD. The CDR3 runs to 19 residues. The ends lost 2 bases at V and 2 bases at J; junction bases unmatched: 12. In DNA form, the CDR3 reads TGTGCCATCAGTGAGGCGCGGGGGAAGACCTCGGCTGGGGCCAACGTCCTGACTTTC. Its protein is CAISEARGKTSAGANVLTF.

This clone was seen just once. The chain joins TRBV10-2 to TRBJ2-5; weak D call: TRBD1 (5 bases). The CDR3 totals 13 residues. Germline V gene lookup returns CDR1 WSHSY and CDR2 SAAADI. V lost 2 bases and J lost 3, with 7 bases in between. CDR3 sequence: CASSEAREETQYF. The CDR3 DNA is TGCGCCAGCAGTGAGGCCAGGGAAGAGACCCAGTACTTC.

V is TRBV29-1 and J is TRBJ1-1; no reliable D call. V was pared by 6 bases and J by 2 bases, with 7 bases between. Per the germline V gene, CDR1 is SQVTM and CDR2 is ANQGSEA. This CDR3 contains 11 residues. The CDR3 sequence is CSVKGNTEAFF. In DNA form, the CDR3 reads TGCAGCGTCAAGGGCAACACTGAAGCTTTCTTT.

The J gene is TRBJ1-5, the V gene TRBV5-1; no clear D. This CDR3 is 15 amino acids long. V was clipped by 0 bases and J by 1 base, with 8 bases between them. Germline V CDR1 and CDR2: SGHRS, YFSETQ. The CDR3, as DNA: TGCGCCAGCAGCTTGGAGACGGGCAGCAATCAGCCCCAGCATTTT. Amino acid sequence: CASSLETGSNQPQHF.

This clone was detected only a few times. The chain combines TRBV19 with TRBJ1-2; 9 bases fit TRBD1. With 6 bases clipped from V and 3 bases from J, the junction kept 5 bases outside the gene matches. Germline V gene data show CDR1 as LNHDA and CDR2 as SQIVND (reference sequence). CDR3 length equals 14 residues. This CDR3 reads CASSPGQGHYGYTF. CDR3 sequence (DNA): TGTGCCAGTAGCCCGGGACAGGGCCACTATGGCTACACCTTC.

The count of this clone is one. The CDR3 DNA reads as TGCGCCAGCCACGACCATTATAAGGGGAGGGGCTACACCTTC. It is translated as CASHDHYKGRGYTF. The V gene is TRBV23-1, the J gene TRBJ1-2; TRBD1 is a possible D gene (5 bases). TRBV23-1 is an ORF, and what it does is uncertain. CDR3 length: 14 amino acids. Trimming left V 8 bases short and J 8 bases short, with 21 bases between.

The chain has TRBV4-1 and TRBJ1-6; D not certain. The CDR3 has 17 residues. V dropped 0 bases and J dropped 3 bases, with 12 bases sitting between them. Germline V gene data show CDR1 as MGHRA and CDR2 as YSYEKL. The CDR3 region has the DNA TGCGCCAGCAGCCAAGAGCCTCAGGCCGGCTATAATTCACCCCTCCACTTT. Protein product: CASSQEPQAGYNSPLHF.